This T cell receptor (beta chain) was retrieved from a study of immune evolution from preneoplasia to lung adenocarcinoma. Trimming removed 4 bases from V and 2 bases from J, with 12 bases in between. Germline V gives CDR1 SQVTM, CDR2 ANQGSEA. This CDR3 comprises 13 residues. Here immunoSEQ multiplex PCR was the method, and the copy in TCRdb shows in-frame clones only, minus some. The sample lists 4,000 to 5,500 clones, 76% occurring once. Source material: FFPE adjacent normal lung tissue. This chain joins TRBV29-1 and TRBJ2-7; no clear D gene. This TCR derives from a person aged 55-85 years with lung adenocarcinoma. CDR3 DNA sequence: TGCAGCGTTGGACCAGCAGGCACCTACGAGCAGTACTTC. Amino acid sequence: CSVGPAGTYEQYF.